This T cell receptor beta chain was sequenced for a study of neurological immune-mediated disorders. Overall study: Secondary progressive cases numbered 3 among the approximately 35 multiple sclerosis patients, while the other 31 were relapsing-remitting. General study points: Among 34 multiple sclerosis patients, phylogenetic grouping put the repertoires of 18 into a single related-CDR3 cluster, a possible signature. In HTLV-1-associated myelopathy, TCR clonal expansion was greatest, whereas multiple sclerosis had the least, falling below healthy controls.

Input was under 1.1 million sorted T cells, either CD4+ or CD8+. TCRdb passed the 5' RACE reads through MiXCR, listing each CDR3 protein once. The sample has approximately 20,000 distinct CDR3 sequences, approximately 15% seen once. Germline CDR1 is SGHTA and CDR2 is FQGTGA. This CDR3 region has 15 residues. V lost 5 bases to trimming and J lost 6 bases; unmatched junction nucleotides: 7. This clonotype showed up many times. The antigen is unknown. The chain is built from TRBV7-3 and TRBJ1-2; 12 bases fit TRBD1. The specimen sequenced was CD8+ T cells from blood. The TCR sequence derives from a woman between 18 and 30 years old with multiple sclerosis. The CDR3 spells CASSLGTGGADGYTF. The DNA for the CDR3 is TGTGCCAGCAGCCTCGGGACAGGGGGCGCCGATGGCTACACCTTC.